Below, one T cell receptor beta chain is given with its context. Its matching antigen is unknown. In the same sample, other DNA sequences code for this CDR3. This record comes from a study of graft-versus-host responses after intestinal transplantation. Findings of the study overall: Recipient marrow harbored GvH clones, some of which surfaced first in ileum or blood. Peak levels of circulating GvH clones tracked with early post-transplant HvG declines.

Profiled with immunoSEQ multiplex PCR; TCRdb holds only in-frame clones, not every one. The table records tens of thousands of clones, 85% to 95% of them present only once. The CDR3 sequence is 15 residues long. V lost 0 bases, J lost 0 bases, and 3 bases lay in between. Germline CDR1 reads MNHNS; CDR2 reads SASEGT. The chain carries TRBV6-1 and TRBJ1-6, with D unclear. Sequenced here: unstimulated CD4+ T cells sorted from spleen or lymph node cells, sampled before transplant. This TCR was recovered from a human donor who was the organ donor for an intestinal transplant. The CDR3 region has the DNA TGTGCCAGCAGTGAAGCTTTCTCCTATAATTCACCCCTCCACTTT. Translated, it gives CASSEAFSYNSPLHF.